This entry lists 11 T cell receptor beta chains sequenced from one sample in a study of cytomegalovirus exposure and HLA in healthy donors. Repertoires were generated with immunoSEQ multiplex PCR, while TCRdb's copy carries only in-frame clones and drops some. The sample contains about 160,000 clones, roughly nine tenths of which appear only once. The sample was PBMCs. These receptors all stem from a woman aged 25 to 39 in good health and CMV-seronegative.

V usage is TRBV18 and J usage is TRBJ2-6; no firm D call. The ends were cut back, 2 bases at V and 0 bases at J, with 5 bases in the middle. The CDR3 sequence is 15 residues long. Germline-derived CDR1 and CDR2 are KGHSH and LQKENI. For the CDR3, the DNA is TGTGCCAGCTCACCAAGTACCTCTGGGGCCAACGTCCTGACTTTC. Residues: CASSPSTSGANVLTF.

V usage is TRBV2 and J usage is TRBJ2-6, with D perhaps TRBD1 (6 bases). Per germline, CDR1 SNHLY and CDR2 FYNNEI. This CDR3 is 19 amino acids long. V was shortened by 6 bases and J by 0 bases, with 21 bases between the two germline ends. This CDR3 is CASRNSGGGFSSGANVLTF. CDR3 nucleotide sequence: TGTGCCAGCAGAAACTCTGGGGGCGGCTTCAGCTCTGGGGCCAACGTCCTGACTTTC.

The table lists this clone with a count of one. CDR3 sequence reads: CASSQEGQGNYGYTF. The CDR3 DNA sequence: TGCGCCAGCAGCCAGGAGGGACAGGGGAACTATGGCTACACCTTC. The J gene is TRBJ1-2, the V gene TRBV4-3; 10 bases are a match to TRBD1. From germline, CDR1 is LGHNA and CDR2 YSLEER. Unmatched junction bases numbered 3, after V lost 3 bases and J lost 2 bases. The CDR3 is made up of 15 amino acids.

V is TRBV15 and J is TRBJ1-2, with unresolved D. The length of the CDR3 is 15 residues. Between the trimmed V and J ends, which lost 0 bases and 8 bases, there was a span of 16 bases. Looked up from germline, CDR1 is LNHNV and CDR2 is YYDKDF (reference sequence). CDR3 sequence: CATSRDLVDRRGYTF. Here the CDR3 DNA reads TGTGCCACCAGCAGAGATCTAGTTGACCGGCGGGGCTACACCTTC.

The chain couples TRBV4-1 to TRBJ1-2; possibly TRBD1 for D (5 bases). Trimming took off 4 bases at V and 0 bases at J, with 15 bases between the two ends. The germline CDR1 and CDR2 sequences are MGHRA and YSYEKL. This CDR3 has 16 residues. CDR3 amino acids: CASSPTDRKTNYGYTF. CDR3 nucleotides: TGCGCCAGCAGCCCTACCGACAGAAAAACTAACTATGGCTACACCTTC.

The CDR3 nucleotides are TGTGCCAGCACGGGAAGGAATGCGGCCTACGAGCAGTACTTC. It yields the protein CASTGRNAAYEQYF. The rearrangement links TRBV27 to TRBJ2-7; possible D gene TRBD2, 5 bases. Trimming took off 7 bases at V and 2 bases at J, with 15 bases between the two ends. This CDR3 is 14 amino acids long. Germline V gene data show CDR1 as MNHEY and CDR2 as SMNVEV (reference sequence).

The chain links TRBV28 to TRBJ1-2; 10 bases are a match to TRBD1. Germline CDR1 reads MDHEN; CDR2 reads SYDVKM. The CDR3 extends over 12 amino acids. The J segment lost 7 bases and the V segment lost 4 bases, leaving 0 bases of the junction unmatched. CDR3 protein: CASSWDRGGYTF. The CDR3 region has the DNA TGTGCCAGCAGTTGGGACAGGGGTGGCTACACCTTC.

The chain joins TRBV12-5 to TRBJ2-1; D perhaps matches TRBD1 (5 bases). Per germline, CDR1 LGHNT and CDR2 FRNRAP. Trimming removed 6 bases at V and 9 bases at J, with 9 bases between. There are 11 residues in the CDR3. The CDR3 sequence: CASGQGPEQFF. The DNA for the CDR3 is TGTGCTAGTGGCCAGGGTCCTGAGCAGTTCTTC.

The chain is built from TRBV7-9 and TRBJ2-7; either TRBD1 or TRBD2 may fit D (6 bases each). With 1 base removed from V and 3 bases from J, the gap between germline ends came to 10 bases. The CDR3 spans 14 residues. Germline lookup yields CDR1 SEHNR and CDR2 FQNEAQ (reference sequence). The CDR3 nucleotides are TGTGCCAGCAGCTTAGGGGGGGCTAGCTACGAGCAGTACTTC. It specifies CASSLGGASYEQYF.

The rearrangement links TRBV27 to TRBJ2-7, with 15 bases aligning to TRBD2. Germline lookup yields CDR1 MNHEY and CDR2 SMNVEV (reference sequence). V shed 0 bases and J 0 bases; nucleotides not matched to a gene: 6. CDR3 length equals 19 residues. CDR3: CASSLSGLAGGKNSYEQYF. The CDR3 nucleotides are TGTGCCAGCAGTTTATCGGGACTAGCGGGGGGTAAAAACTCCTACGAGCAGTACTTC.

The V gene is TRBV5-5, the J gene TRBJ2-7; D is ambiguous. The CDR3 consists of 16 residues. Between the trimmed V and J ends, which lost 0 bases and 3 bases, there was a span of 16 bases. The germline gives CDR1 SGHKS, CDR2 YYEKEE (reference sequence). The CDR3 reads CASSLGIRRQYYEQYF. In DNA form, the CDR3 reads TGTGCCAGCAGCTTGGGTATTAGGCGACAATACTACGAGCAGTACTTC.